This T cell receptor (beta chain) is from a study of T cells in Graves' hyperthyroidism and ophthalmopathy. The table lists this clonotype with many counts. J was trimmed by 0 bases and V by 4 bases; bases with no gene match: 12. In germline, CDR1 is SGHDT, CDR2 YYEEEE. This CDR3 has 17 residues. Using RNA transcripts as the source, TCR beta CDR3 regions were amplified. A first-round RT-PCR of the TCR CDR3 used the HTBI primer set. TCRdb called the multiplex PCR reads again in MiXCR, with one record for every CDR3 protein. The data contain about 370,000 distinct CDR3 sequences, about 15% of them seen just once; the ten biggest clones take up roughly a fifth.

The sample comprised blood. This rearrangement joins TRBV5-6 to TRBJ2-7, with TRBD2 matching over 8 bases. The clonotype comes from a woman aged 55-75 years with Graves' ophthalmopathy. The CDR3 reads CASSQDLAGNISYEQYF. DNA of the CDR3: TGTGCCAGCAGCCAAGACTTAGCGGGAAATATCTCCTACGAGCAGTACTTC.